This T cell receptor beta chain was captured by sequencing in a study of cytomegalovirus exposure and HLA in healthy donors. General observations from the study: The classifier was said to identify cytomegalovirus status with high specificity and sensitivity. Most subjects' HLA-A and HLA-B alleles were reportedly predicted from TCR beta sequences. Most TCR sequences showed up rarely, but some public TCRs showed up in many donors. Highly shared variants forming one cluster were likely a sequencing artifact.

On this clone itself: The antigen is unknown.

V dropped 0 bases and J dropped 1 base, with 11 bases sitting between them. The CDR3 spans 16 residues. The germline V gene has CDR1 SGHAT and CDR2 FQNNGV. Vbeta (60) and Jbeta (13) primers were used in the PCR. Measured with immunoSEQ multiplex PCR; TCRdb has only the in-frame clones, and not every one. The sample lists fewer than 200,000 clones; roughly four fifths were seen once. The chain is built from TRBV11-2 and TRBJ2-3; D might be TRBD1 (6 bases). Sequenced input: PBMCs. The sequence was collected from a female donor in good health and CMV-seronegative. Here the CDR3 DNA reads TGTGCCAGCAGCTTAGATCTATCAGGGGGCACAGATACGCAGTATTTT. Translating it yields CASSLDLSGGTDTQYF.